This T cell receptor beta chain originates from a study of T cells in localized non-small cell lung cancer (dated by TCRdb to about 2020). Notes on the research overall: The study analyzed T cell repertoires of 200 to 250 early-stage NSCLC patients, comparing tumors and uninvolved tumor-adjacent lungs. The cohort comprised 236 treatment-naïve NSCLC patients with resected, localized lung tumors. NSCLC patients had a mean age of around 70 years, and around 130 were male and some 98 female.

The immunoSEQ Assay was used to sequence TCR beta CDR3 regions from DNA. The original methods were these. T cell density was computed as TCR beta template counts normalized to usable DNA estimated by amplifying housekeeping genes. Richness was estimated with the preseqR package, extrapolating to 400,000 templates for PBMC samples and 120,000 templates for tissue samples. Clonality was calculated as one minus Pielou's evenness. Differential abundance testing on productive amino-acid clonotypes, with a minimum total count of 5 and an alpha of 0.1, was used to identify tissue-enriched TCRs. The Jaccard Index and the Morisita Overlap Index were used to measure how much the repertoires overlapped between compartments. TCR beta CDR3s were clustered by GLIPH together with public tetramer-defined viral CDR3s, and at least three viral sequences plus V-gene enrichment were required for viral motifs. In TCRdb, the immuneACCESS table is reduced to in-frame sequences with V and J assigned. These tables do not hold every clone; where another copy was compared, an unresolved V gene accounts for under half, and the others remain unexplained. V and J calls and clone size follow that table, whereas D and trimming were derived from the DNA. In this sample the table shows approximately 70,000 clones, less than 90% of which occur a single time. Together, the top ten hold 20% to 25% of the sample.

Comments on this clone: It has no known antigen specificity. No much larger clone is present one base from it, and per-base qualities are unavailable.

At diagnosis, peripheral blood, uninvolved tumor-adjacent lung and tumor were collected and were preserved as a mix of fresh-frozen and FFPE material. Blood samples were analyzed as peripheral blood mononuclear cells for TCR repertoire profiling. What the work shows at the level of the full study, not this receptor alone: Because multi-region tumor sequencing was not performed, intratumor heterogeneity could not be ruled out. Because of the exploratory design, TCR variables were selected using unadjusted p-values without false-discovery rate correction. Longer overall survival was associated with higher blood T cell density, whereas shorter survival was associated with higher adjacent-lung clonality. The highest T cell clonality was observed in uninvolved tumor-adjacent lung, where clonality exceeded that of tumor, suggesting that antigenic responses were more focused in uninvolved tumor-adjacent lung. Of the top 100 tumor clones, a median of roughly 60 were detected in paired uninvolved adjacent lung; over 25 were also among that lung's top 100.

The clonotype comes from a male donor older than 55 with stage III squamous cell lung carcinoma. Here the sequenced sample was peripheral blood, taken before any cancer treatment.

The CDR3 reads CAWTQGVSYEQYF. In nucleotides, the sequence is TGTGCCTGGACCCAGGGCGTTTCCTACGAGCAGTACTTC. This chain joins TRBV30 to TRBJ2-7; TRBD1 is a possible D gene, resting on 5 matching bases. V is cut by 4 bases and J by 1 base, and the space between the germline ends is 11 bases. From the cysteine through the phenylalanine, the CDR3 covers 13 amino acids. The entry retains the CDR3 DNA only, 39 bases that are in frame from base 1. The germline V gene (reference sequence) supplies CDR1 GTSNPN and CDR2 SVGIG.